Listed below are T cell receptor beta chains from one sample, sequenced in a study of regulatory T cells in long-lasting Graves disease. TCRdb ran MiXCR on the multiplex PCR reads and lists one entry per CDR3 protein. The sample lists fewer than 450,000 distinct CDR3 sequences; less than 25% were seen once. The sequenced sample was peripheral blood mononuclear cells (PBMCs), obtained when the disease was refractory, from a patient treated with antithyroid drugs. The receptors shown here come from a female donor with Graves disease. The conserved cysteine and the conserved F or W are not part of the CDR3 here.

TRBV7-9	TRBJ2-2	ASSHRLGELF
TRBV6-2/TRBV6-3	TRBJ1-5	ASSSAGPSRYSNQPQH
TRBV7-8	TRBJ2-3	ASSTRGVRTDTQY
TRBV6-1	TRBJ1-5	ASSGQTGQPQH
TRBV6-1	TRBJ2-5	ASSLPGLEETQY
TRBV29-1	TRBJ2-7	SVVGLGYEQY
TRBV7-8	TRBJ2-7	ASSYARGGYEQY
TRBV19	TRBJ2-1	ASTPGLSYNEQF
TRBV6-5	TRBJ2-7	ASSYGLAGVYEQY
TRBV27	TRBJ1-4	ASSSRTGAEKLF
TRBV19	TRBJ2-5	ASSPPYSGTGWETQY
TRBV30	TRBJ2-1	AWSPRTGPYNEQF
TRBV28	TRBJ2-5	ARMSGRETQY
TRBV30	TRBJ2-5	AWKEAGQETQY
TRBV3-1	TRBJ2-2	ASSQGTGIGVAGELF
TRBV28	TRBJ2-2	ASSWGQPRTGELF
TRBV2	TRBJ2-3	ASSTRQGGTDTQY
TRBV19	TRBJ1-2	ASSIGEAANYGYT
TRBV27	TRBJ2-7	ASSQFPHEQY
TRBV5-6	TRBJ1-6	ASSAFGGPADNSPLH
TRBV6-2/TRBV6-3	TRBJ2-1	ASSYSRSPTSGSNNEQF
TRBV12-3/TRBV12-4	TRBJ2-2	ASSPPLAGVNKSDTGELF
TRBV9	TRBJ2-7	ASSVSPYEQY
TRBV28	TRBJ2-5	ASSFSEETQY
TRBV5-6	TRBJ1-1	ASSLNSRDWNTEAF
TRBV7-9	TRBJ2-7	ASSKREGRDFKTYEQY
TRBV28	TRBJ2-5	ASSRGQGVTGTQY
TRBV7-8	TRBJ2-4	ASSAGTDLTKNIQY
TRBV6-1	TRBJ2-2	ASKRDNQNTGELF
TRBV12-3/TRBV12-4	TRBJ2-1	ASSFTSGISYNEQF
TRBV5-6	TRBJ1-2	ASSKDRGQGYT
TRBV7-2	TRBJ2-7	ASSNLAHEQY
TRBV27	TRBJ1-5	ASSLRVTGPQH
TRBV7-6	TRBJ2-7	ASSFGGSGEQY
TRBV3-1	TRBJ2-2	ASTGAGELF
TRBV7-9	TRBJ2-7	ASSLVIGGTGGYEQY
TRBV11-2	TRBJ1-5	ASSSGGSNQPQH
TRBV29-1	TRBJ2-2	SVEKVAPNTGELF
TRBV27	TRBJ2-7	ASGGGTGAGEQY
TRBV7-3	TRBJ2-2	ASSQKTAETSGELF
TRBV12-3/TRBV12-4	TRBJ2-5	ASSFVGGIKVQGSVETQY